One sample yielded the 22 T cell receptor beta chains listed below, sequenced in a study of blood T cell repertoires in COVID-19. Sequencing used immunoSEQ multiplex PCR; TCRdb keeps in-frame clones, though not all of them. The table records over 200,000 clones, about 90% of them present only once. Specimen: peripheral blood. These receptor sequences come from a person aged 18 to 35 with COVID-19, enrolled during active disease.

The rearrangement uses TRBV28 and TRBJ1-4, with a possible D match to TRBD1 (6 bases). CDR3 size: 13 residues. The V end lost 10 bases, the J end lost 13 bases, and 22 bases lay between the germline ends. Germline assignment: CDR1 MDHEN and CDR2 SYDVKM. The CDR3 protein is CAIQGPDSPVLFF. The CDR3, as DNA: TGTGCCATCCAAGGACCGGACAGCCCAGTACTGTTTTTT.

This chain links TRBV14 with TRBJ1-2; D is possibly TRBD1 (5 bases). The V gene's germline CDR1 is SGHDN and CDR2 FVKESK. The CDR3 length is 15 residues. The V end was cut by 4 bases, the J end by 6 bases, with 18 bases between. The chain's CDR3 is CASSLQQSGLHGYTF. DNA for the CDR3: TGTGCCAGCAGCCTTCAACAGTCGGGACTCCATGGCTACACCTTC.

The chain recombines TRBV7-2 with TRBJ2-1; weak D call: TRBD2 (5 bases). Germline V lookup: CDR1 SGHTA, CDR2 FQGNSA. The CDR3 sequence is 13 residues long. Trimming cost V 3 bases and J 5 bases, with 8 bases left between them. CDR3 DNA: TGTGCCAGCAGCTTCCCAGCGGACAATGAGCAGTTCTTC. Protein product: CASSFPADNEQFF.

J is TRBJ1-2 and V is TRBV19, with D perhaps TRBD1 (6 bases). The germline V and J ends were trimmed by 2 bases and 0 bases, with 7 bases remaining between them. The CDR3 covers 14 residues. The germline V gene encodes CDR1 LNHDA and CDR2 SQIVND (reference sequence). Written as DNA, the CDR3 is TGTGCCAGTAGTATAAGACAGGCTAACTATGGCTACACCTTC. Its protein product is CASSIRQANYGYTF.

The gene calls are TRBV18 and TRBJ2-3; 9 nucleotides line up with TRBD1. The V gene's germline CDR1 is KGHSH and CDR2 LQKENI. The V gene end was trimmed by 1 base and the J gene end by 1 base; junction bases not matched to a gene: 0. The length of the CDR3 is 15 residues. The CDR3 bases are TGTGCCAGCTCACCACGGACAGGGGGCACAGATACGCAGTATTTT. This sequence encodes CASSPRTGGTDTQYF.

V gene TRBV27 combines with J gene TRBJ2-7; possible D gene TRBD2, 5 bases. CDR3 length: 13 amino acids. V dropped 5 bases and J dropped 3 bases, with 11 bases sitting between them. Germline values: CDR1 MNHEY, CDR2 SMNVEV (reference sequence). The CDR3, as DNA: TGTGCCAGCAGTCGAGAGCGGAGCTACGAGCAGTACTTC. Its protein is CASSRERSYEQYF.

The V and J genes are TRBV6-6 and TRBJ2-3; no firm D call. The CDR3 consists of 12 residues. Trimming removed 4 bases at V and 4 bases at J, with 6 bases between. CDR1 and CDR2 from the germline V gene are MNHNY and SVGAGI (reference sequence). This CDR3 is CASSSGSDTQYF. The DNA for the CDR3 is TGTGCCAGCAGTTCCGGGTCAGATACGCAGTATTTT.

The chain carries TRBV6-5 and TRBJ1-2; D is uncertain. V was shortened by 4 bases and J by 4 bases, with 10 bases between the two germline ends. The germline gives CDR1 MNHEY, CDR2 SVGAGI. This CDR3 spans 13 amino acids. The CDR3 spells CASSSNTLYGYTF. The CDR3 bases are TGTGCCAGCAGTTCAAACACCCTCTATGGCTACACCTTC.

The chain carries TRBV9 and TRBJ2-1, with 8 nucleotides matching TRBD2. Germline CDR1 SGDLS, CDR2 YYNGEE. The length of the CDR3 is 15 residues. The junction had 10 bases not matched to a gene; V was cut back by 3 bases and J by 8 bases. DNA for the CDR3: TGTGCCAGCAGCGGGGTTAGCGGGAAAGGGGATGAGCAGTTCTTC. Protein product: CASSGVSGKGDEQFF.

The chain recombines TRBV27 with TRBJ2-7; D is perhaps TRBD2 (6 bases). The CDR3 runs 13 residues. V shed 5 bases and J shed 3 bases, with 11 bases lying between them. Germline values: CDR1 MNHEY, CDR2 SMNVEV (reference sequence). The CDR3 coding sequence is TGTGCCAGCAGTATCCGACTAGACTACGAGCAGTACTTC. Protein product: CASSIRLDYEQYF.

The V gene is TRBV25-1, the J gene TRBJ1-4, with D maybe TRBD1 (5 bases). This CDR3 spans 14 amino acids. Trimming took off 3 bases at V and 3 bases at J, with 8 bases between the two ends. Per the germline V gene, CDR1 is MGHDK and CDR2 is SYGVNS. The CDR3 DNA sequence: TGTGCCAGCAGTGAGCCAGGGCCTAATGAAAAACTGTTTTTT. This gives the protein CASSEPGPNEKLFF. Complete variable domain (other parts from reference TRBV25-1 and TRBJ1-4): EADIYQTPRYLVIGTGKKITLECSQTMGHDKMYWYQQDPGMELHLIHYSYGVNSTEKGDLSSESTVSRIRTEHFPLTLESARPSHTSQYLCASSEPGPNEKLFFGSGTQLSVL.

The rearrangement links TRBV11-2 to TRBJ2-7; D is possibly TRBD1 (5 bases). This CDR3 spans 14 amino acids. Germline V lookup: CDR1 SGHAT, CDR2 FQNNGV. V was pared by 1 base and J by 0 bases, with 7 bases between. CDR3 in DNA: TGTGCCAGCAGCTTAGGACAGACCTCCTACGAGCAGTACTTC. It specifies CASSLGQTSYEQYF.

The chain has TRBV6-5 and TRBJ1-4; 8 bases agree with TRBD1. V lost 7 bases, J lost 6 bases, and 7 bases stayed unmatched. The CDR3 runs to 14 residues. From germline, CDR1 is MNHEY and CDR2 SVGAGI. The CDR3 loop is CASTRTGRDEKLFF. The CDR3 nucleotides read TGTGCCAGCACCCGGACAGGGAGGGATGAAAAACTGTTTTTT.

CDR3 in DNA: TGCAGTGCTAGTACGGGGAAAGTCTTAACTATGAGGAGTTCCACCTTC. Translation: CSASTGKVLTMRSSTF. The V and J genes are TRBV20-1 and TRBJ1-2; no firm D call. V was shortened by 3 bases and J by 13 bases, with 30 bases between the two germline ends. Germline V lookup: CDR1 DFQATT, CDR2 SNEGSKA (reference sequence). This CDR3 region has 16 residues.

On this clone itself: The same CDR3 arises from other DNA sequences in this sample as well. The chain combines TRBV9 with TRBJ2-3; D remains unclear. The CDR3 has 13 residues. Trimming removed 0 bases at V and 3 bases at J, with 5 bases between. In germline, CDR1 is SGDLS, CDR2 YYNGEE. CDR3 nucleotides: TGTGCCAGCAGCGTAGGAGATACAGATACGCAGTATTTT. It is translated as CASSVGDTDTQYF.

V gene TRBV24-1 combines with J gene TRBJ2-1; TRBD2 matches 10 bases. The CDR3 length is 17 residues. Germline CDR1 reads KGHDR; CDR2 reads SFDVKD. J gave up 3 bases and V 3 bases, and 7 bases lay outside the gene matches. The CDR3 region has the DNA TGTGCCACCAGTGATAGGAGACTAGCGGGTTTCTACAATGAGCAGTTCTTC. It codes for CATSDRRLAGFYNEQFF.

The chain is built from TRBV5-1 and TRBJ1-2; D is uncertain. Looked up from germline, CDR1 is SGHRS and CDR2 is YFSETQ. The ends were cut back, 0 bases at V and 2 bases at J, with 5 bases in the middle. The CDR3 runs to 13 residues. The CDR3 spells CASSLGANYGYTF. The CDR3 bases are TGCGCCAGCAGCTTGGGAGCAAACTATGGCTACACCTTC.

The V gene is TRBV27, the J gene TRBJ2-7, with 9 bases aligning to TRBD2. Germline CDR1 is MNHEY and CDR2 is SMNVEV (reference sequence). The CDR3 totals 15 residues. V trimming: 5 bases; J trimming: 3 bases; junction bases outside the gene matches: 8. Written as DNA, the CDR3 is TGTGCCAGCAGTCTCATGGCGGGAGGGCACTACGAGCAGTACTTC. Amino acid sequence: CASSLMAGGHYEQYF.

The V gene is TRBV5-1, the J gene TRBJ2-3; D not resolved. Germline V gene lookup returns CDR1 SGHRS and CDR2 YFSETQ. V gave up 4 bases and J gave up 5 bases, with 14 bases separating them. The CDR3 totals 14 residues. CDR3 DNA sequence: TGCGCCAGCAGCCTGGCTGTGCGTCGAGATACGCAGTATTTT. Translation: CASSLAVRRDTQYF.

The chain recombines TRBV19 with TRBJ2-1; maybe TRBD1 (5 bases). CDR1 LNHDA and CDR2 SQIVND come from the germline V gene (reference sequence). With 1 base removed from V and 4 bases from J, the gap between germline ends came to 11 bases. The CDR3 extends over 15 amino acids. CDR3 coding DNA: TGTGCCAGTAGTATAGGGTTGACAGAGTACAATGAGCAGTTCTTC. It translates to CASSIGLTEYNEQFF.

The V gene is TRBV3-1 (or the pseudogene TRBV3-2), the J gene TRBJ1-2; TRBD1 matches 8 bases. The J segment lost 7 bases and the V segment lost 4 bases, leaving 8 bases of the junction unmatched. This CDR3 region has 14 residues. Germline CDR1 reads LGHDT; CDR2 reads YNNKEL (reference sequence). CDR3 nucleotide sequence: TGTGCCAGCAGCCTAAATTCAGGGGGCCTTGGCTACACCTTC. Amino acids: CASSLNSGGLGYTF.

This chain's CDR3 is CSLGDSDNYGYTF. The CDR3 bases are TGCAGCCTGGGGGACTCAGATAACTATGGCTACACCTTC. The J gene is TRBJ1-2, the V gene TRBV29-1, with a possible D match to TRBD1 (5 bases). Per germline, CDR1 SQVTM and CDR2 ANQGSEA. V lost 8 bases and J 1 base, leaving 14 bases between the germline ends. The CDR3 runs to 13 residues. The entire variable domain, with the rest obtained from reference TRBV29-1 and TRBJ1-2, is as follows: SAVISQKPSRDICQRGTSLTIQCQVDSQVTMMFWYRQQPGQSLTLIATANQGSEATYESGFVIDKFPISRPNLTFSTLTVSNMSPEDSSIYLCSLGDSDNYGYTFGSGTRLTVV.